These 32 T cell receptor beta chains came from one sample sequenced in a study of a mutant IDH1 vaccine in newly diagnosed glioma. Measured with immunoSEQ multiplex PCR; TCRdb has only the in-frame clones, and not every one. The sample has tens of thousands of clones, 65% to 90% seen once. Time point described: week 47, end of study. Mutant IDH1 20-mer peptide, at 300 ug, made up each vaccine dose, with topical imiquimod. No antigen has been assigned to these receptors. The source was PBMCs, collected from a glioma patient whose treatment included an IDH1 peptide vaccine. The source of these receptors is a man younger than 30 with glioma. Some clones in this sample may be carry-over from other donors' samples.

The chain joins TRBV29-1 to TRBJ2-3, with unresolved D. This CDR3 has 14 residues. The ends were cut back, 5 bases at V and 1 base at J, with 13 bases in the middle. CDR1 is SQVTM, CDR2 ANQGSEA, per germline. This CDR3 reads CSVSETTRTDTQYF. Written as DNA, the CDR3 is TGCAGCGTTTCAGAGACGACACGCACAGATACGCAGTATTTT.

Only one count was recorded for this clone. This chain's CDR3 is CASSKWTGYDEKLFF. For the CDR3, the DNA is TGTGCCAGTAGTAAATGGACAGGGTACGATGAAAAACTGTTTTTT. The V call is TRBV19, the J call TRBJ1-4; 8 nucleotides agree with TRBD1. The V segment lost 4 bases and the J segment 6 bases; nucleotides outside the gene matches: 7. CDR1 is LNHDA, CDR2 SQIVND, per germline (reference sequence). The CDR3 is 15 residues long.

The chain uses TRBV5-1 and TRBJ1-4, with 8 bases matching TRBD1. Germline CDR1 reads SGHRS; CDR2 reads YFSETQ. With V trimmed by 0 bases and J by 3 bases, 13 bases remained unmatched. This CDR3 is built from 19 residues. DNA for the CDR3: TGCGCCAGCAGCTTGGAGCCCAGGGGGCTAATTAAGGCTAATGAAAAACTGTTTTTT. Residues: CASSLEPRGLIKANEKLFF.

This chain connects TRBV28 to TRBJ1-1, with no clear D. The germline V and J ends were trimmed by 9 bases and 0 bases, with 11 bases remaining between them. The CDR3 runs to 13 residues. Per the germline V gene, CDR1 is MDHEN and CDR2 is SYDVKM. The CDR3, as DNA: TGTGCCAGTAAATTGGGGTTGAACACTGAAGCTTTCTTT. Translated, it gives CASKLGLNTEAFF.

This clone was seen a handful of times. This chain links TRBV30 with TRBJ2-7; D remains ambiguous. Germline values: CDR1 GTSNPN, CDR2 SVGIG (reference sequence). The CDR3 has 12 amino acids. With 0 bases removed from V and 3 bases from J, the gap between germline ends came to 6 bases. The CDR3 nucleotides read TGTGCCTGGAGTGTAGCCCGCTACGAGCAGTACTTC. Its protein is CAWSVARYEQYF.

The chain links TRBV7-2 to TRBJ2-2; D remains ambiguous. The CDR3 runs to 16 residues. CDR1 is SGHTA, CDR2 FQGNSA, per germline. Trimming removed 4 bases from V and 6 bases from J, with 18 bases in between. The CDR3 here is CASSSQPRRLPGELFF. The CDR3 DNA reads as TGTGCCAGCAGCTCCCAACCCAGACGCCTCCCCGGGGAGCTGTTTTTT.

The chain uses TRBV30 and TRBJ1-2; the match to TRBD1 covers 9 bases. Germline V gives CDR1 GTSNPN, CDR2 SVGIG (reference sequence). This CDR3 contains 15 residues. V gave up 4 bases and J gave up 6 bases; unmatched junction bases: 12. The CDR3 bases are TGTGCCTGGACCCGGGACAGGGCAGTGAGTCATGGCTACACCTTC. It specifies CAWTRDRAVSHGYTF. Together with reference TRBV30 and TRBJ1-2, the CDR3 gives the full variable domain: SQTIHQWPATLVQPVGSPLSLECTVEGTSNPNLYWYRQAAGRGLQLLFYSVGIGQISSEVPQNLSASRPQDRQFILSSKKLLLSDSGFYLCAWTRDRAVSHGYTFGSGTRLTVV.

V and J are TRBV14 and TRBJ1-3, with D unclear. V lost 4 bases to trimming and J lost 3 bases, with 10 bases between them. The CDR3 has 14 amino acids. Germline CDR1 is SGHDN and CDR2 is FVKESK. The DNA of the CDR3 is TGTGCCAGCAGCCCCTTCCTAGGTGGAAACACCATATATTTT. Encoded protein: CASSPFLGGNTIYF.

V gene TRBV18 combines with J gene TRBJ1-2, with D perhaps matching TRBD1 (5 bases). The V end lost 2 bases, the J end lost 0 bases, and 7 bases lay between the germline ends. The CDR3 loop spans 14 amino acids. Germline V gene sequence: CDR1 KGHSH, CDR2 LQKENI. The CDR3, as DNA: TGTGCCAGCTCACCAGACAGTTCTAACTATGGCTACACCTTC. Amino acids: CASSPDSSNYGYTF.

This clone was detected only a few times. The chain links TRBV7-9 to TRBJ2-7, with D unclear. Germline V gene data show CDR1 as SEHNR and CDR2 as FQNEAQ (reference sequence). V gave up 2 bases and J gave up 1 base, with 6 bases separating them. This CDR3 region has 13 residues. The CDR3 protein is CASSLSASYEQYF. The CDR3 nucleotides read TGTGCCAGCAGCTTATCAGCTTCCTACGAGCAGTACTTC.

The chain is built from TRBV7-9 and TRBJ2-5; weak D call: TRBD1 (5 bases). Germline V gene lookup returns CDR1 SEHNR and CDR2 FQNEAQ (reference sequence). V was clipped by 4 bases and J by 5 bases, with 14 bases between them. The CDR3 has 14 amino acids. The CDR3 spells CASSYNRLGETQYF. In DNA, the CDR3 is TGTGCCAGCAGCTATAACAGGCTCGGGGAGACCCAGTACTTC.

This clone was seen only once. This chain uses TRBV9 with TRBJ2-3, with D tentatively TRBD2 (6 bases). The CDR3 sequence is 13 residues long. Trimming shortened V by 4 bases and J by 3 bases, and 9 bases separated the two germline ends. CDR1 is SGDLS and CDR2 is YYNGEE in the germline V gene. As DNA, the CDR3 is TGTGCCAGCAGCTTGGGGGGAACAGATACGCAGTATTTT. This translates into CASSLGGTDTQYF.

V gene TRBV9 combines with J gene TRBJ1-1; D not certain. Germline-derived CDR1 and CDR2 are SGDLS and YYNGEE. This CDR3 has 14 amino acids. Trimming removed 5 bases from V and 1 base from J, with 12 bases in between. The CDR3 DNA sequence: TGTGCCAGCAGGCAACAAGGAGGGAACACTGAAGCTTTCTTT. Translation gives CASRQQGGNTEAFF.

V and J are TRBV5-6 and TRBJ1-2; 7 nucleotides line up with TRBD1. The germline CDR1 and CDR2 sequences are SGHDT and YYEEEE. This CDR3 region has 12 residues. Unmatched junction bases numbered 3, after V lost 4 bases and J lost 6 bases. In DNA form, the CDR3 reads TGTGCCAGCAGCGTGACAGGGAATGGCTACACCTTC. Its translation: CASSVTGNGYTF.

V usage is TRBV4-1 and J usage is TRBJ1-4; 10 bases fit TRBD1. V dropped 5 bases and J dropped 11; count of bases not matched to a gene: 8. Germline-derived CDR1 and CDR2 are MGHRA and YSYEKL. The CDR3 totals 14 residues. The CDR3 DNA is TGCGCCAGCAGCACACCGGGACAGGGGATGAAACTGTTTTTT. Protein sequence: CASSTPGQGMKLFF.

This clone was seen a few times. V and J are TRBV30 and TRBJ1-1; unclear D gene. Germline assignment: CDR1 GTSNPN and CDR2 SVGIG (reference sequence). This CDR3 is 13 amino acids long. V dropped 0 bases and J dropped 6 bases, with 11 bases sitting between them. The CDR3 DNA reads as TGTGCCTGGAGTGTACGAAATTGGTCTGAAGCTTTCTTT. It translates to CAWSVRNWSEAFF.

The V gene is TRBV11-2, the J gene TRBJ2-1; tentatively, D is TRBD1 or TRBD2 (5 bases each). The V end lost 1 base, the J end lost 9 bases, and 13 bases lay between the germline ends. The CDR3 contains 14 residues. Germline V gene data show CDR1 as SGHAT and CDR2 as FQNNGV. CDR3 sequence: CASSLGGRRGEQFF. The DNA of the CDR3 is TGTGCCAGCAGCTTAGGAGGGAGAAGGGGTGAGCAGTTCTTC. Full variable domain (outside the CDR3, taken from reference TRBV11-2 and TRBJ2-1): EAGVAQSPRYKIIEKRQSVAFWCNPISGHATLYWYQQILGQGPKLLIQFQNNGVVDDSQLPKDRFSAERLKGVDSTLKIQPAKLEDSAVYLCASSLGGRRGEQFFGPGTRLTVL.

J is TRBJ1-3 and V is TRBV19; 8 nucleotides match TRBD1. From germline, CDR1 is LNHDA and CDR2 SQIVND (reference sequence). V trimming: 4 bases; J trimming: 0 bases; junction bases outside the gene matches: 5. The CDR3 consists of 16 residues. This chain's CDR3 is CASSKRDRLSGNTIYF. The CDR3 DNA follows: TGTGCCAGTAGTAAGAGGGACAGGCTCTCTGGAAACACCATATATTTT.

The chain recombines TRBV20-1 with TRBJ2-5; 8 positions match TRBD2. The germline V gene encodes CDR1 DFQATT and CDR2 SNEGSKA (reference sequence). V was pared by 6 bases and J by 5 bases, with 2 bases of the junction left unmatched. The CDR3 consists of 11 residues. The CDR3 reads CSATGGETQYF. CDR3 sequence (DNA): TGCAGTGCCACGGGAGGGGAGACCCAGTACTTC.

This clone appeared a single time. The rearrangement links TRBV19 to TRBJ2-7, with TRBD2 matching over 11 bases. Trimming cost V 4 bases and J 2 bases; bases outside gene matches: 4. Germline V gene data show CDR1 as LNHDA and CDR2 as SQIVND (reference sequence). CDR3 length: 15 residues. The CDR3 DNA is TGTGCCAGTAGTAAAACTAGCGGGGGAACCTACGAGCAGTACTTC. As protein: CASSKTSGGTYEQYF.

V usage is TRBV7-9 and J usage is TRBJ1-1; D gene uncertain. The CDR3 loop spans 13 amino acids. The ends were cut back, 5 bases at V and 1 base at J, with 8 bases in the middle. In germline, CDR1 is SEHNR, CDR2 FQNEAQ (reference sequence). CDR3 loop: CASSGHTNTEAFF. The CDR3 region has the DNA TGTGCCAGCAGCGGCCATACGAACACTGAAGCTTTCTTT.

V gene TRBV6-6 combines with J gene TRBJ2-2; the D is unclear. V gave up 2 bases and J gave up 0 bases, with 7 bases separating them. The CDR3 is 15 residues long. Per germline, CDR1 MNHNY and CDR2 SVGAGI (reference sequence). CDR3 sequence reads: CASSYSHANTGELFF. CDR3 nucleotides: TGTGCCAGCAGTTACAGCCACGCGAACACCGGGGAGCTGTTTTTT.

This clone was seen a handful of times. This chain uses TRBV7-9 with TRBJ1-1; D remains ambiguous. Germline V gives CDR1 SEHNR, CDR2 FQNEAQ (reference sequence). The CDR3 runs 14 residues. The germline V and J ends were trimmed by 1 base and 0 bases, with 6 bases remaining between them. The DNA of the CDR3 is TGTGCCAGCAGCTTAGAACGGATGAACACTGAAGCTTTCTTT. Translated: CASSLERMNTEAFF. The full variable domain, rest sourced from reference TRBV7-9 and TRBJ1-1, is DTGVSQNPRHKITKRGQNVTFRCDPISEHNRLYWYRQTLGQGPEFLTYFQNEAQLEKSRLLSDRFSAERPKGSFSTLEIQRTEQGDSAMYLCASSLERMNTEAFFGQGTRLTVV.

The count of this clone is one. The chain has TRBV19 and TRBJ1-2, with 7 bases identical to TRBD1. J was trimmed by 4 bases and V by 1 base; bases with no gene match: 0. Germline V gene sequence: CDR1 LNHDA, CDR2 SQIVND (reference sequence). This CDR3 is built from 13 residues. The DNA of the CDR3 is TGTGCCAGTAGTATAGGGACAGGCTATGGCTACACCTTC. Its translation is CASSIGTGYGYTF.

This clone occurred a few times. The chain carries TRBV2 and TRBJ1-5; D possibly corresponds to TRBD1 (5 bases). Germline V gene data show CDR1 as SNHLY and CDR2 as FYNNEI. CDR3 length: 13 amino acids. V lost 6 bases and J lost 3, with 9 bases in between. The CDR3 DNA follows: TGTGCCAGCAGGGGACGGCACAATCAGCCCCAGCATTTT. This sequence encodes CASRGRHNQPQHF.

The DNA of the CDR3 is TGTGCCATCATGACTAGCGGGACGACTAGCACAGATACGCAGTATTTT. This gives the protein CAIMTSGTTSTDTQYF. The V and J genes are TRBV10-3 and TRBJ2-3; 11 nucleotides align to TRBD2. Germline V gives CDR1 ENHRY, CDR2 SYGVKD. Trimming removed 7 bases from V and 0 bases from J; junction bases left unmatched: 6. CDR3 length equals 16 residues.

This clone was recorded a few times. The rearrangement uses TRBV27 and TRBJ2-2; a weak D match, TRBD2 (6 bases). The germline V and J ends were trimmed by 6 bases and 6 bases, with 11 bases remaining between them. In germline, CDR1 is MNHEY, CDR2 SMNVEV (reference sequence). This CDR3 is 13 amino acids long. DNA of the CDR3: TGTGCCAGCAGCCTGGGGGGAGCCGGGGAGCTGTTTTTT. Protein product: CASSLGGAGELFF.

CDR3 residues: CASSFLNTGELFF. The CDR3 DNA follows: TGTGCCAGCAGTTTCCTCAACACCGGGGAGCTGTTTTTT. This rearrangement joins TRBV27 to TRBJ2-2, with unresolved D. Trimming took 3 bases from V and 2 from J, leaving 4 bases between them. The CDR3 contains 13 residues. Germline assignment: CDR1 MNHEY and CDR2 SMNVEV (reference sequence).

This chain joins TRBV7-2 and TRBJ1-5; 8 bases line up with TRBD1. Germline values: CDR1 SGHTA, CDR2 FQGNSA. V was pared by 5 bases and J by 6 bases, with 9 bases of the junction left unmatched. The CDR3 is made up of 15 amino acids. The CDR3 region has the DNA TGTGCCAGCAGCACCGGACAGGGAGGTTTTCAGCCCCAGCATTTT. Its translation: CASSTGQGGFQPQHF.

V gene TRBV11-2 combines with J gene TRBJ2-7, with no clear D. CDR1 is SGHAT, CDR2 FQNNGV, per germline. V lost 3 bases, J lost 6 bases, and 18 bases lay in between. The CDR3 is 15 amino acids. DNA of the CDR3: TGTGCCAGCAGCTTCACCTTAATTGGGCCTGGCGAGCAGTACTTC. Its translation is CASSFTLIGPGEQYF.

This clone appeared a few times. V is TRBV30 and J is TRBJ1-2; weak D call: TRBD1 (5 bases). This CDR3 has 13 amino acids. Germline V gene data show CDR1 as GTSNPN and CDR2 as SVGIG (reference sequence). The V gene lost 0 bases and the J gene lost 5 bases, with 10 bases spanning the gap. The CDR3 nucleotides read TGTGCCTGGAGTGTGGGGGGTTCGTATGGCTACACCTTC. Its translation is CAWSVGGSYGYTF.

This clone was detected once. The chain's CDR3 is CASSQDTYGAFF. CDR3 sequence (DNA): TGCGCCAGCAGCCAGGACACGTATGGGGCTTTCTTT. The chain combines TRBV5-1 with TRBJ1-1; perhaps TRBD1 as D (5 bases). Germline V gene lookup returns CDR1 SGHRS and CDR2 YFSETQ. This CDR3 contains 12 residues. Trimming took off 4 bases at V and 11 bases at J, with 15 bases between the two ends. Drawing the rest from reference TRBV5-1 and TRBJ1-1, the complete variable domain is KAGVTQTPRYLIKTRGQQVTLSCSPISGHRSVSWYQQTPGQGLQFLFEYFSETQRNKGNFPGRFSGRQFSNSRSEMNVSTLELGDSALYLCASSQDTYGAFFGQGTRLTVV.